This T cell receptor beta chain was sequenced in a study of T cells in localized non-small cell lung cancer. General observations from the study: Highest T cell clonality was seen in uninvolved adjacent lung, surpassing that measured in tumor. Longer overall survival was seen with higher T cell density measured in blood.

It was adjacent lung free of atypia that was taken, at least 2 cm from the tumor margin. V lost 4 bases and J lost 4; bases outside the gene matches: 6. Germline V lookup: CDR1 SSHAT, CDR2 FNYEAQ (reference sequence). CDR3 length: 15 amino acids. This clone was counted only a few times. Its target is not known. Clones were read by immunoSEQ multiplex PCR, and TCRdb kept only the in-frame ones, dropping some. The sample lists roughly 2,000 clones, 25% to 30% occurring once. J is TRBJ2-1 and V is TRBV7-7; 8 bases align to TRBD1. The sequence was obtained from a male donor aged 60 or older with stage II lung adenocarcinoma. The sequenced sample was normal lung tissue next to the tumor, obtained before any cancer treatment. CDR3 in amino acids: CASSYRTGIYNEQFF. In nucleotides, the CDR3 is TGTGCCAGCAGCTACCGGACAGGGATATACAATGAGCAGTTCTTC.